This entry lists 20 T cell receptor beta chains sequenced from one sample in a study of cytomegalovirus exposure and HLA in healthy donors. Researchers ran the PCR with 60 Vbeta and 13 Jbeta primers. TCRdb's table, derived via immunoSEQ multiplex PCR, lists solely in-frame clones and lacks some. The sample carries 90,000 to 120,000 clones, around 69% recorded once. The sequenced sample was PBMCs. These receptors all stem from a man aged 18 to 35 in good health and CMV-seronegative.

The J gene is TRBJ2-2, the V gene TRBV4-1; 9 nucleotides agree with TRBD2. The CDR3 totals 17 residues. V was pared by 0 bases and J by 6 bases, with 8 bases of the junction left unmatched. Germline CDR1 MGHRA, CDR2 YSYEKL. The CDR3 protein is CASSQDLGSGGSGELFF. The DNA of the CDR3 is TGCGCCAGCAGCCAAGATCTGGGTAGCGGGGGATCCGGGGAGCTGTTTTTT.

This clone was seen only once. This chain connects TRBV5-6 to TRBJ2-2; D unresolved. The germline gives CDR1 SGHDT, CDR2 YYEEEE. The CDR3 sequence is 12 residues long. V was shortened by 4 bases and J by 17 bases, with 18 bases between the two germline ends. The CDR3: CASSAAHLPRFF. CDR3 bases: TGTGCCAGCAGCGCGGCCCATTTACCCCGTTTTTTT. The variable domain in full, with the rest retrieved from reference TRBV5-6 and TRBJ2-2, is DAGVTQSPTHLIKTRGQQVTLRCSPKSGHDTVSWYQQALGQGPQFIFQYYEEEERQRGNFPDRFSGHQFPNYSSELNVNALLLGDSALYLCASSAAHLPRFFGEGSRLTVL.

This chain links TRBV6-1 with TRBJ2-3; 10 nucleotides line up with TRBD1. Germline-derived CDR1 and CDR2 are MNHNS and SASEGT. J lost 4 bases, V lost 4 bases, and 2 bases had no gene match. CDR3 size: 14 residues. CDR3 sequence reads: CASSGGQGADTQYF. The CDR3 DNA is TGTGCCAGCAGTGGAGGACAGGGGGCAGATACGCAGTATTTT.

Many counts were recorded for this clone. In DNA form, the CDR3 reads TGTGCCAGCAGTTTAGTCCAGGGGAATGAAAAACTGTTTTTT. This sequence encodes CASSLVQGNEKLFF. V gene TRBV28 combines with J gene TRBJ1-4; perhaps TRBD1 as D (6 bases). V lost 2 bases and J lost 5, with 9 bases in between. This CDR3 has 14 amino acids. Germline assignment: CDR1 MDHEN and CDR2 SYDVKM.

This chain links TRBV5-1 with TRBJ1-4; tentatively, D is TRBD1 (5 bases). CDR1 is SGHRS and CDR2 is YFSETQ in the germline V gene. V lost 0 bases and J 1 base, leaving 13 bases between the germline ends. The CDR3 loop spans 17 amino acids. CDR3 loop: CASSLGTLTGTNEKLFF. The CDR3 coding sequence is TGCGCCAGCAGCTTGGGGACCCTAACAGGAACTAATGAAAAACTGTTTTTT.

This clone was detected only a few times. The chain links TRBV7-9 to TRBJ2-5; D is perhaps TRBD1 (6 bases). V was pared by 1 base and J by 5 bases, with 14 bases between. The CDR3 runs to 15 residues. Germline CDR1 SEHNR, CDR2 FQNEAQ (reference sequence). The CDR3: CASSLGTASVETQYF. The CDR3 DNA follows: TGTGCCAGCAGCTTAGGGACAGCGAGTGTGGAGACCCAGTACTTC.

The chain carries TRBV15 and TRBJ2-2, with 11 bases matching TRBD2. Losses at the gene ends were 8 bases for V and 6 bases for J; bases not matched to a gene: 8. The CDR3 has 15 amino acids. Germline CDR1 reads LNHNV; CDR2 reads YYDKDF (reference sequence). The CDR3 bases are TGTGCCACCTCGAGGGAGACTAGCGGGGCCGGGGAGCTGTTTTTT. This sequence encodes CATSRETSGAGELFF.

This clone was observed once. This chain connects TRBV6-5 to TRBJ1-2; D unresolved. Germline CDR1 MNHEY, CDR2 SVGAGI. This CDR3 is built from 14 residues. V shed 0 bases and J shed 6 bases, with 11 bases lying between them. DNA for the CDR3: TGTGCCAGCAGTTACTCCGGGGTACAGAATGGCTACACCTTC. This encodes CASSYSGVQNGYTF.

The chain's CDR3 is CASIIPDRGGYEQYF. In nucleotides, the CDR3 is TGTGCCAGCATAATACCGGACAGAGGGGGCTACGAGCAGTACTTC. The rearrangement uses TRBV5-6 and TRBJ2-7; weak D call: TRBD1 (6 bases). The CDR3 is 15 residues long. V lost 6 bases to trimming and J lost 3 bases, with 19 bases between them. Per the germline V gene, CDR1 is SGHDT and CDR2 is YYEEEE.

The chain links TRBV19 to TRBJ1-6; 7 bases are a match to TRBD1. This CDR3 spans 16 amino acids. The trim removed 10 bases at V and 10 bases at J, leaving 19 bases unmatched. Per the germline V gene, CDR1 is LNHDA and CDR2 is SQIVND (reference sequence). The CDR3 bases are TGTGCCACCACAACCCGATCCGGGACAGACGGCTCACCCCTCCACTTT. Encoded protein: CATTTRSGTDGSPLHF. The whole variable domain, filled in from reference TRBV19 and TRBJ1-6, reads DGGITQSPKYLFRKEGQNVTLSCEQNLNHDAMYWYRQDPGQGLRLIYYSQIVNDFQKGDIAEGYSVSREKKESFPLTVTSAQKNPTAFYLCATTTRSGTDGSPLHFGNGTRLTVT.

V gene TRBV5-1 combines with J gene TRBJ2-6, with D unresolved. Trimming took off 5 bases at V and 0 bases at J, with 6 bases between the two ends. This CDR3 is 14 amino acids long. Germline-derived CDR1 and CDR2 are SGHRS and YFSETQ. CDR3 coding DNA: TGCGCCAGCAGACCTAGCTCTGGGGCCAACGTCCTGACTTTC. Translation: CASRPSSGANVLTF.

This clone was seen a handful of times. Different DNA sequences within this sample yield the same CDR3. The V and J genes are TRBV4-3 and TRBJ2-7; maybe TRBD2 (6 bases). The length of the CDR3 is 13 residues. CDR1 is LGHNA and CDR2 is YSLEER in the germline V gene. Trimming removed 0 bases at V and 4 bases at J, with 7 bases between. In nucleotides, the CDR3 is TGCGCCAGCAGCCAAGATCGGGGGTACGAGCAGTACTTC. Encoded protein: CASSQDRGYEQYF.

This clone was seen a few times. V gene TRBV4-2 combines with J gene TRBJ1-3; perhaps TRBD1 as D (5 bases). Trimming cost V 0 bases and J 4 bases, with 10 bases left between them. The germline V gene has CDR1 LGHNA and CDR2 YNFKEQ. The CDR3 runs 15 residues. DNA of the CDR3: TGTGCCAGCAGCCAAGACCCAGGGTCGGGAAACACCATATATTTT. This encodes CASSQDPGSGNTIYF.

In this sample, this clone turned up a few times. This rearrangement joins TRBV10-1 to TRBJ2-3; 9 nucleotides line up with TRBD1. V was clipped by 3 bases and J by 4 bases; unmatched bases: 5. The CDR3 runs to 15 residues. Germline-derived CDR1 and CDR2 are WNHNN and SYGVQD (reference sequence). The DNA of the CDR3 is TGCGCCAGCAGTGAACAGGGGGCCCCCCCAGATACGCAGTATTTT. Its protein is CASSEQGAPPDTQYF.

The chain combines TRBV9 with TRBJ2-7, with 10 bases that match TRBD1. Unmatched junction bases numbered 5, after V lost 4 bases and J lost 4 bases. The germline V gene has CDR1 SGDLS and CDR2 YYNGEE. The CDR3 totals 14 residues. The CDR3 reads CASSLGGQGYEQYF. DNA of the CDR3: TGTGCCAGCAGCTTAGGGGGACAGGGGTACGAGCAGTACTTC.

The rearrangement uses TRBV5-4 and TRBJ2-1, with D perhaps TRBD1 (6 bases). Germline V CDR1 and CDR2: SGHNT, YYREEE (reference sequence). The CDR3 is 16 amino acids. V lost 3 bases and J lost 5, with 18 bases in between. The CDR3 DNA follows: TGTGCCAGCAGCTCAACCTACTGGGGACAAAACAATGAGCAGTTCTTC. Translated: CASSSTYWGQNNEQFF.

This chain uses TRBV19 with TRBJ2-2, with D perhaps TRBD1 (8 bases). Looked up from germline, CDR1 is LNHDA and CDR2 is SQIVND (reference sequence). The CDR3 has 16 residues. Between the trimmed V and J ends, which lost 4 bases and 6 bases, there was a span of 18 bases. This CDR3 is CASSNVRGRGPGELFF. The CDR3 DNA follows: TGTGCCAGTAGTAACGTCAGGGGGCGGGGGCCCGGGGAGCTGTTTTTT.

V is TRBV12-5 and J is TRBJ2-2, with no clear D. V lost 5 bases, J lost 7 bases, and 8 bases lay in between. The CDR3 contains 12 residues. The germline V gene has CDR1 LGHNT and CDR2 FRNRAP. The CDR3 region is CASGGVIGELFF. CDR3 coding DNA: TGTGCTAGTGGTGGAGTCATCGGGGAGCTGTTTTTT.

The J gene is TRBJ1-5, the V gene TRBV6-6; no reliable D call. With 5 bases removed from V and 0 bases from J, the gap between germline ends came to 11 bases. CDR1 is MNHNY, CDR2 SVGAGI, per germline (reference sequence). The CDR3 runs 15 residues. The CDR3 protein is CASSQTGNSNQPQHF. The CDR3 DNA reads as TGTGCCAGCAGTCAGACCGGGAATAGCAATCAGCCCCAGCATTTT.

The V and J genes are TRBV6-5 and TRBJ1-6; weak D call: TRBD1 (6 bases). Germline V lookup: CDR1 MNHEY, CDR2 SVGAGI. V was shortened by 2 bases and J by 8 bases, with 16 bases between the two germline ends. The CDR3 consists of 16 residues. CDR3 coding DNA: TGTGCCAGCAGTTACCGACCGGGGGGCGCCGATTCACCCCTCCACTTT. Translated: CASSYRPGGADSPLHF.